The 20 T cell receptor beta chains given below trace back to one sample, sequenced in a study of CD8+ T cells in alopecia areata. It was cDNA, reverse transcribed from extracted RNA, that served as the sequencing template. Measured with immunoSEQ multiplex PCR; TCRdb has only the in-frame clones, and not every one. The data show 150,000 to 200,000 clones, roughly 60% seen once. Described treatment: oral pan-JAK inhibitor, 5-10 mg twice daily. The input for sequencing was CD4+ T cells sorted from blood, taken at week 24, from a patient treated with tofacitinib. The receptors stem from a human donor with alopecia areata.

This clone was seen a handful of times. J is TRBJ1-6 and V is TRBV27; D gene ambiguous. V lost 2 bases to trimming and J lost 7 bases, with 21 bases between them. Germline values: CDR1 MNHEY, CDR2 SMNVEV (reference sequence). This CDR3 has 18 amino acids. The CDR3 bases are TGTGCCAGCAGTTTAGAGGGCCAATTTGAAACGGGGAATTCACCCCTCCACTTT. Encoded protein: CASSLEGQFETGNSPLHF.

This rearrangement joins TRBV7-2 to TRBJ1-2, with TRBD1 identical over 7 bases. V was pared by 4 bases and J by 6 bases, with 8 bases of the junction left unmatched. In germline, CDR1 is SGHTA, CDR2 FQGNSA. The CDR3 has 14 residues. CDR3 nucleotides: TGTGCCAGCAGCTCCCCGGGACAGACCCATGGCTACACCTTC. Its translation: CASSSPGQTHGYTF.

The chain employs TRBV15 and TRBJ1-1; 10 bases are shared with TRBD1. Germline V CDR1 and CDR2: LNHNV, YYDKDF (reference sequence). The CDR3 totals 15 residues. The V gene end was trimmed by 0 bases and the J gene end by 8 bases; junction bases not matched to a gene: 6. The CDR3 DNA sequence: TGTGCCACCAGCAGAGACACGCGGACAGGGGGAGAAGCTTTCTTT. This encodes CATSRDTRTGGEAFF.

J is TRBJ1-2 and V is TRBV29-1; no clear D gene. Germline CDR1 SQVTM, CDR2 ANQGSEA. Trimming stripped 1 base from V and 1 base from J, with 13 bases between. The CDR3 extends over 15 amino acids. The CDR3 bases are TGCAGCGTTGAAGTTGACGGTGCTCTTAACTATGGCTACACCTTC. It translates to CSVEVDGALNYGYTF.

This chain uses TRBV7-3 with TRBJ2-1; TRBD1 matches 10 bases. Germline CDR1 is SGHTA and CDR2 is FQGTGA. Trimming cost V 4 bases and J 8 bases; bases outside gene matches: 8. The CDR3 spans 15 residues. CDR3 nucleotides: TGTGCCAGCAGCTCCGGGACAGGGGAAATCGATGAGCAGTTCTTC. It specifies CASSSGTGEIDEQFF.

The chain employs TRBV6-1 and TRBJ1-2; no clear D gene. The V end lost 8 bases, the J end lost 4 bases, and 11 bases lay between the germline ends. CDR1 MNHNS and CDR2 SASEGT come from the germline V gene. This CDR3 comprises 12 residues. The CDR3 spells CASGEGAYGYTF. CDR3 DNA: TGTGCCAGCGGGGAGGGAGCCTATGGCTACACCTTC.

The DNA of the CDR3 is TGCGCCAGCAGCCCTTACAGGGGGCTGGACACTGAAGCTTTCTTT. Encoded protein: CASSPYRGLDTEAFF. V usage is TRBV5-1 and J usage is TRBJ1-1; the match to TRBD1 covers 9 bases. The CDR3 runs to 15 residues. Germline V lookup: CDR1 SGHRS, CDR2 YFSETQ. The junction had 7 bases not matched to a gene; V was cut back by 4 bases and J by 3 bases.

The J gene is TRBJ1-1, the V gene TRBV4-3; D gene unclear. The CDR3 runs 15 residues. Germline CDR1 and CDR2: LGHNA and YSLEER. V lost 1 base and J 0 bases, leaving 9 bases between the germline ends. The CDR3 reads CASSQAAQLNTEAFF. The CDR3 region has the DNA TGCGCCAGCAGCCAAGCGGCACAGCTGAACACTGAAGCTTTCTTT.

A few counts support this clone. V usage is TRBV4-3 and J usage is TRBJ2-1, with TRBD2 identical over 11 bases. Germline CDR1 LGHNA, CDR2 YSLEER. The CDR3 loop spans 13 amino acids. The trim removed 0 bases at V and 12 bases at J, leaving 1 base unmatched. Written as DNA, the CDR3 is TGCGCCAGCAGCCAAGAGCTAGCGGGGGGGCAGTTCTTC. Protein product: CASSQELAGGQFF.

This clone was seen more than once but under ten times. The chain employs TRBV7-2 and TRBJ2-2; 8 bases line up with TRBD1. V was pared by 5 bases and J by 4 bases, with 6 bases of the junction left unmatched. The germline V gene has CDR1 SGHTA and CDR2 FQGNSA. This CDR3 spans 15 amino acids. CDR3 sequence: CASSQGRGRTGELFF. The CDR3 region has the DNA TGTGCCAGCAGCCAAGGCAGGGGGCGCACCGGGGAGCTGTTTTTT.

V gene TRBV6-6 combines with J gene TRBJ2-2; D is perhaps TRBD1 (6 bases). Trimming took 0 bases from V and 3 from J, leaving 11 bases between them. Per the germline V gene, CDR1 is MNHNY and CDR2 is SVGAGI (reference sequence). This CDR3 spans 16 amino acids. CDR3 region: CASSYSQDRYTGELFF. As DNA, the CDR3 is TGTGCCAGCAGTTACTCTCAGGACAGATACACCGGGGAGCTGTTTTTT.

This clone showed up just a few times. V gene TRBV25-1 combines with J gene TRBJ1-2; D gene uncertain. The germline CDR1 and CDR2 sequences are MGHDK and SYGVNS. CDR3 length equals 9 residues. Deletions cut 8 bases from V and 8 bases from J, with 6 bases between. Here the CDR3 DNA reads TGTGCCAGCGGCGTAGGCTACACCTTC. This translates into CASGVGYTF.

In DNA form, the CDR3 reads TGCGCCAGCAGCGACGAGAACAGCCGAAACTACGAGCAGTACTTC. This encodes CASSDENSRNYEQYF. The chain joins TRBV4-1 to TRBJ2-7, with unresolved D. Per germline, CDR1 MGHRA and CDR2 YSYEKL. V dropped 5 bases and J dropped 3 bases, with 17 bases sitting between them. The CDR3 is 15 residues long.

This clone was seen more than once but under ten times. The gene calls are TRBV29-1 and TRBJ1-1; no firm D call. Germline CDR1 is SQVTM and CDR2 is ANQGSEA. Between the trimmed V and J ends, which lost 4 bases and 0 bases, there was a span of 6 bases. This CDR3 comprises 12 residues. For the CDR3, the DNA is TGCAGCGTTGCCCGGATGAACACTGAAGCTTTCTTT. Its protein product is CSVARMNTEAFF.

This clone has just one count. J is TRBJ1-1 and V is TRBV5-1; 7 bases are a match to TRBD1. Germline assignment: CDR1 SGHRS and CDR2 YFSETQ. V lost 4 bases to trimming and J lost 1 base; unmatched junction nucleotides: 7. The CDR3 length is 15 residues. The CDR3 loop is CASSPEGASNTEAFF. The CDR3 DNA is TGCGCCAGCAGCCCAGAGGGGGCCTCGAACACTGAAGCTTTCTTT.

The V gene is TRBV30, the J gene TRBJ2-3; D is unclear. CDR3 length: 13 residues. The germline CDR1 and CDR2 sequences are GTSNPN and SVGIG (reference sequence). With 0 bases removed from V and 4 bases from J, the gap between germline ends came to 8 bases. CDR3 DNA sequence: TGTGCCTGGAGTGTACGGGTCGCAGATACGCAGTATTTT. Amino acid sequence: CAWSVRVADTQYF.

This clone was recorded only once. The rearrangement uses TRBV27 and TRBJ2-1; D may match TRBD1 or TRBD2 (6 bases each). This CDR3 is built from 15 residues. Germline loops: CDR1 MNHEY, CDR2 SMNVEV (reference sequence). V was pared by 6 bases and J by 0 bases, with 12 bases between. The CDR3 region is CASSPGAPSYNEQFF. Here the CDR3 DNA reads TGTGCCAGCAGCCCGGGGGCCCCCTCCTACAATGAGCAGTTCTTC.

V usage is TRBV29-1 and J usage is TRBJ1-3; 8 positions agree with TRBD1. Germline assignment: CDR1 SQVTM and CDR2 ANQGSEA. The CDR3 sequence is 14 residues long. V trimming: 3 bases; J trimming: 2 bases; junction bases outside the gene matches: 3. The CDR3 region has the DNA TGCAGCGTTGATCTGACAGGGGCTGGAAACACCATATATTTT. It specifies CSVDLTGAGNTIYF.

The CDR3 DNA is TGTGCCAGCACCCCGGGACATAGGAACACTGAAGCTTTCTTT. Its protein is CASTPGHRNTEAFF. The V and J genes are TRBV30 and TRBJ1-1; tentative D call: TRBD1 (6 bases). The germline CDR1 and CDR2 sequences are GTSNPN and SVGIG (reference sequence). The germline V and J ends were trimmed by 8 bases and 1 base, with 17 bases remaining between them. CDR3 length: 14 residues. Looking up the rest from reference TRBV30 and TRBJ1-1 gives the full variable domain: SQTIHQWPATLVQPVGSPLSLECTVEGTSNPNLYWYRQAAGRGLQLLFYSVGIGQISSEVPQNLSASRPQDRQFILSSKKLLLSDSGFYLCASTPGHRNTEAFFGQGTRLTVV.

In DNA form, the CDR3 reads TGTGCCAGCAGTGCGAATAATGAGCAGTTCTTC. Protein sequence: CASSANNEQFF. This chain links TRBV2 with TRBJ2-1; D remains unclear. The CDR3 is made up of 11 amino acids. Germline CDR1 reads SNHLY; CDR2 reads FYNNEI. The V gene lost 4 bases and the J gene lost 7 bases, with 5 bases spanning the gap.